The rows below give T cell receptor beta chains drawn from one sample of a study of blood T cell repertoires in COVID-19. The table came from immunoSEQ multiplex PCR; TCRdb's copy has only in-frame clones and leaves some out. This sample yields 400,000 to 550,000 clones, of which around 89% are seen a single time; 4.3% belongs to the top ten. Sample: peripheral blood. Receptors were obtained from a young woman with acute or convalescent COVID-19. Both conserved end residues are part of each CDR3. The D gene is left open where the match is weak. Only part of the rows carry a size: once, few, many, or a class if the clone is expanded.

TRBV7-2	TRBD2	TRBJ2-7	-	TGTGCCAGCAGCTTAGGCGGGACTAGCATGTACGAGCAGTACTTC	CASSLGGTSMYEQYF
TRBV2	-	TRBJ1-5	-	TGTGCCAGCCATCCGGACAGTCTAAATTGGGGCAATCAGCCCCAGCATTTT	CASHPDSLNWGNQPQHF
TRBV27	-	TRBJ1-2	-	TGTGCCAGCAGTTTTATCAGGGGATTCAACTATGGCTACACCTTC	CASSFIRGFNYGYTF
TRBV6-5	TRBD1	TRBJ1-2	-	TGTGCCAGCTGGAAATTAGGGGGCCATAACTATGGCTACACCTTC	CASWKLGGHNYGYTF
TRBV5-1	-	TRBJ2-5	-	TGCGCCAGCAGCTTGTTTGGGGATCGGGGAGAGACCCAGTACTTC	CASSLFGDRGETQYF
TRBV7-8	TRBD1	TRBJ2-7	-	TGTGCCAGCAGCTTACTCGAGACAGGGGCCTCCGGCTCCTACGAGCAGTACTTC	CASSLLETGASGSYEQYF
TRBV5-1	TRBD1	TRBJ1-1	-	TGCGCCAGCAGCTGGGGTATTAGACAGGGGGTTGGGAGGAACACTGAAGCTTTCTTT	CASSWGIRQGVGRNTEAFF
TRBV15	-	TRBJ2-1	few	TGTGCCACCAGCAGATCCCAAGGGGGGGCCGAATACAATGAGCAGTTCTTC	CATSRSQGGAEYNEQFF
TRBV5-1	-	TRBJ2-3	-	TGCGCCAGCAGCTTGGGTGGCGGGGTGACAGATACGCAGTATTTT	CASSLGGGVTDTQYF
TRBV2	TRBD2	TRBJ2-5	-	TGTGCCAGCTCCAGTGATGCGGGGCGGGGGGGGACCCAGTACTTC	CASSSDAGRGGTQYF
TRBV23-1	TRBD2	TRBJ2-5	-	TGCGCCAGCAGTCAAGGACTAGCGGGGGGATACGGGCGAGAGACCCAGTACTTC	CASSQGLAGGYGRETQYF
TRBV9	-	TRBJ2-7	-	TGTGCCAGCAGCCCAGGAGCGGGTGAGCAGTACTTC	CASSPGAGEQYF
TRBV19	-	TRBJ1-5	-	TGTGCCAGTAGTAGCCCCTGGCATACCAATCAGCCCCAGCATTTT	CASSSPWHTNQPQHF
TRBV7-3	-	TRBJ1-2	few	TGTGCCAGCAGCCCCTTCCCCCGGGGGGTTACTTCGAATGGCTACACCTTC	CASSPFPRGVTSNGYTF